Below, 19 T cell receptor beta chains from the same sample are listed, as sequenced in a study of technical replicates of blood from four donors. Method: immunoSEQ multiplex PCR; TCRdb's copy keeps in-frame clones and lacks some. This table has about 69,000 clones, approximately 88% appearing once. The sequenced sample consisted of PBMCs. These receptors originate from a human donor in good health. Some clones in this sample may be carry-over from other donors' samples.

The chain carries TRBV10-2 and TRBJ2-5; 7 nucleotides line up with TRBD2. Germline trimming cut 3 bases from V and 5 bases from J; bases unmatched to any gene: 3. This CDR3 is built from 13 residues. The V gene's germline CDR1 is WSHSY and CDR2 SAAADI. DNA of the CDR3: TGCGCCAGCAGTGAACTAGCGTGGGAGACCCAGTACTTC. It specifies CASSELAWETQYF.

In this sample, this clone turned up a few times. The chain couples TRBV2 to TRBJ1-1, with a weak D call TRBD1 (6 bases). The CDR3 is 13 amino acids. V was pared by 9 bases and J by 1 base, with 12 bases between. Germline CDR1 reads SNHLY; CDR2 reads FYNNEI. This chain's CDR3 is CARTGLGNTEAFF. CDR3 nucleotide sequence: TGTGCCAGAACAGGGTTGGGGAACACTGAAGCTTTCTTT. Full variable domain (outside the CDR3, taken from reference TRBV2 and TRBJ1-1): EPEVTQTPSHQVTQMGQEVILRCVPISNHLYFYWYRQILGQKVEFLVSFYNNEISEKSEIFDDQFSVERPDGSNFTLKIRSTKLEDSAMYFCARTGLGNTEAFFGQGTRLTVV.

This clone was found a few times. CDR3: CANRIPGLAGGPIDTQYF. CDR3 nucleotide sequence: TGTGCCAACCGAATACCGGGACTAGCGGGAGGGCCCATAGATACGCAGTATTTT. This sequence joins TRBV2 and TRBJ2-3, with TRBD2 identical over 16 bases. The CDR3 has 18 amino acids. Looked up from germline, CDR1 is SNHLY and CDR2 is FYNNEI. Losses at the gene ends were 10 bases for V and 5 bases for J; bases not matched to a gene: 15.

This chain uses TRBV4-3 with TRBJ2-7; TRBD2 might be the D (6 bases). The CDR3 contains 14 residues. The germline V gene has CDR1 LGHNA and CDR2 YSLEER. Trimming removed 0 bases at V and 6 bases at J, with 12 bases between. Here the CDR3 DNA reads TGCGCCAGCAGCCAAGATTGGAGCGGGCCCGAGCAGTACTTC. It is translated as CASSQDWSGPEQYF.

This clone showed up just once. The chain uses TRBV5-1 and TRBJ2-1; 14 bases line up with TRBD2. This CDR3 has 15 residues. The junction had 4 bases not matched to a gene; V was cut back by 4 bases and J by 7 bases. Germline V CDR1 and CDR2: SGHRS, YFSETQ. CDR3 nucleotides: TGCGCCAGCAGCCAGGGACTAGCGGGAGTAAATGAGCAGTTCTTC. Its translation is CASSQGLAGVNEQFF.

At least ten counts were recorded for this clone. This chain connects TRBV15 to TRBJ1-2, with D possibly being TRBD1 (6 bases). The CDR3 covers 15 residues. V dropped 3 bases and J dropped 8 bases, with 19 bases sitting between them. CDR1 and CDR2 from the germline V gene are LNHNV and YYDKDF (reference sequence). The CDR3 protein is CATSREFTGKEGYTF. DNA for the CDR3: TGTGCCACCAGCAGGGAATTTACAGGGAAGGAAGGCTACACCTTC.

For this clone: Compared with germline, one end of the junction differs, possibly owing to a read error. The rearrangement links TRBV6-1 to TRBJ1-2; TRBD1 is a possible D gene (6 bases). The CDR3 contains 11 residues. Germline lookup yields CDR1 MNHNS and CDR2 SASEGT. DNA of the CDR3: TGTGCCAGCAGTGAAGATGGGTTAGGGGGCTTC. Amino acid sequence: CASSEDGLGGF.

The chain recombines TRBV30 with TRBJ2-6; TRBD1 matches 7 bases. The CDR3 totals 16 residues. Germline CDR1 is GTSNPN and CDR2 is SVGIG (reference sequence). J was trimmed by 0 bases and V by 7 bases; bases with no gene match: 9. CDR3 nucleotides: TGTGCCTTAAACACCGGGACAGTCTCTGGGGCCAACGTCCTGACTTTC. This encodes CALNTGTVSGANVLTF.

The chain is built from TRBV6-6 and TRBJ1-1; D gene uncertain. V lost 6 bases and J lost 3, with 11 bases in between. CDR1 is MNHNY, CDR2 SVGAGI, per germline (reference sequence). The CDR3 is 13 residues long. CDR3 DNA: TGTGCCAGCAGGATCGGAGTATACACTGAAGCTTTCTTT. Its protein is CASRIGVYTEAFF.

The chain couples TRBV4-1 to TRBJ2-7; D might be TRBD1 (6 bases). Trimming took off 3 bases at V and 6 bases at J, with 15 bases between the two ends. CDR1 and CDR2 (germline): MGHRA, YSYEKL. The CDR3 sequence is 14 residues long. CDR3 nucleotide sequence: TGCGCCAGCAGCCAGTGGACAGCGAACACCGAGCAGTACTTC. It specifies CASSQWTANTEQYF.

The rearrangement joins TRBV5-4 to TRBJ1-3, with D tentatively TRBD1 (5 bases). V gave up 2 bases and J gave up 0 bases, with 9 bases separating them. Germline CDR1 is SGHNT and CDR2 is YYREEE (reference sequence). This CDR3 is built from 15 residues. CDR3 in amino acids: CASSFQGSSGNTIYF. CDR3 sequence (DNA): TGTGCCAGCAGCTTCCAGGGTAGCTCTGGAAACACCATATATTTT.

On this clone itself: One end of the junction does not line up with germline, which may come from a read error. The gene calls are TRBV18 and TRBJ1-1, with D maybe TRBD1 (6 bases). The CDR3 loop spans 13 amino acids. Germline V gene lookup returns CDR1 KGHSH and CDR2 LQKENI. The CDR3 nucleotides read TGTGCCAGCTCACCACAGGGGGATCCTGAGGCTTTCTTT. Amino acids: CASSPQGDPEAFF.

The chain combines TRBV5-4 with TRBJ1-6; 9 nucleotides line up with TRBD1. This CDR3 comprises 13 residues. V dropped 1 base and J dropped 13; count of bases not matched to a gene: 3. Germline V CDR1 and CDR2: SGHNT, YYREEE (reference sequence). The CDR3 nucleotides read TGTGCCAGCAGCTTGACAGGGGGCTCGCCCCTCCACTTT. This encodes CASSLTGGSPLHF.

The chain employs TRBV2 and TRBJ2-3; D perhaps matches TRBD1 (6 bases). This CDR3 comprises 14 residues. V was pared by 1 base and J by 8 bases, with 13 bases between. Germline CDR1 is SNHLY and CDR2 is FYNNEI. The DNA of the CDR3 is TGTGCCAGCAGTGAAGGGTGGGGGCCAGTTACGCAGTATTTT. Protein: CASSEGWGPVTQYF.

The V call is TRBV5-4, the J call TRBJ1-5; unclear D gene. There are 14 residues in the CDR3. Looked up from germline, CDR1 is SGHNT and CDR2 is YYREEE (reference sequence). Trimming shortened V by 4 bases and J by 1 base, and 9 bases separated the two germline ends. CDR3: CASSPGLSNQPQHF. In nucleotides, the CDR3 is TGTGCCAGCAGCCCGGGTCTCAGCAATCAGCCCCAGCATTTT.

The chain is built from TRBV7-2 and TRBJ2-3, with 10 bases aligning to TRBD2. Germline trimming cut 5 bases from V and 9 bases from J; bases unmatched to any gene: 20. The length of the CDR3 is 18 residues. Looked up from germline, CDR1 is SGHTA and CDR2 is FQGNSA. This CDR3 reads CASSPPGGLAGVGVTQYF. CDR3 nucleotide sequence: TGTGCCAGCAGCCCACCAGGCGGGCTAGCGGGAGTTGGGGTGACGCAGTATTTT.

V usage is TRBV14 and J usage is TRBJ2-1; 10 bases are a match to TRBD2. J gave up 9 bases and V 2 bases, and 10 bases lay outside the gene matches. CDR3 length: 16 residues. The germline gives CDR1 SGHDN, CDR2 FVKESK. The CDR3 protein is CASSQRAGGAEGEQFF. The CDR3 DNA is TGTGCCAGCAGCCAAAGAGCGGGAGGGGCGGAGGGTGAGCAGTTCTTC.

In DNA, the CDR3 is TGTGCCACCAGCAGGTTTGTCGGGGACAATCAGCCCCAGCATTTT. It codes for CATSRFVGDNQPQHF. V usage is TRBV15 and J usage is TRBJ1-5; D not certain. Germline V lookup: CDR1 LNHNV, CDR2 YYDKDF (reference sequence). With 3 bases removed from V and 3 bases from J, the gap between germline ends came to 12 bases. CDR3 length: 15 amino acids.

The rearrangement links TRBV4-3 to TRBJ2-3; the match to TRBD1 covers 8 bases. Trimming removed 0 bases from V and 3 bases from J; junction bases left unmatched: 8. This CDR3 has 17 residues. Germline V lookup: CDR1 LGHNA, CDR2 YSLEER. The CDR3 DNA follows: TGCGCCAGCAGCCAAGATGGCGGCAGGGGGCGAACAGATACGCAGTATTTT. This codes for CASSQDGGRGRTDTQYF.